What follows are 6 T cell receptor beta chains derived from one specimen sequenced in a study of blood T cells in healthy people across ages. Combining a sample-barcoded 5' primer with a J-beta primer mix, a second PCR ran for about 6 to 12 cycles. TCRdb used MiXCR to reprocess the 5' RACE reads, holding one entry per CDR3 protein. The table has hundreds of thousands of distinct CDR3 sequences, 24% seen once; the top ten hold roughly 9%. Another study also made use of these data, one on T cells of mothers and their children.

Sequencing was done on a sample of blood. Every receptor here comes from a boy aged 10-17 years in good health.

The chain recombines TRBV15 with TRBJ2-5; D unclear. The CDR3 runs to 14 residues. Germline V gives CDR1 LNHNV, CDR2 YYDKDF (reference sequence). V lost 3 bases and J lost 5, with 13 bases in between. This chain's CDR3 is CATSRGSRAETQYF. The CDR3 DNA reads TGTGCCACCAGCAGGGGCTCACGGGCTGAGACCCAGTACTTC. Full variable domain (rest looked up from reference TRBV15 and TRBJ2-5): DAMVIQNPRYQVTQFGKPVTLSCSQTLNHNVMYWYQQKSSQAPKLLFHYYDKDFNNEADTPDNFQSRRPNTSFCFLDIRSPGLGDTAMYLCATSRGSRAETQYFGPGTRLLVL.

The chain carries TRBV19 and TRBJ2-1, with 7 bases that match TRBD1. The V and J ends lost 3 bases and 7 bases, in that order; junction bases with no gene match: 9. Looked up from germline, CDR1 is LNHDA and CDR2 is SQIVND (reference sequence). The CDR3 consists of 15 residues. Written as DNA, the CDR3 is TGTGCCAGTAGTATGCCCGACAGGGCTAGGAATGAGCAGTTCTTC. Protein sequence: CASSMPDRARNEQFF.

This clonotype was counted only a few times. V gene TRBV9 combines with J gene TRBJ2-1, with 10 positions matching TRBD2. The ends lost 1 base at V and 4 bases at J; junction bases unmatched: 14. The CDR3 extends over 19 amino acids. The V gene's germline CDR1 is SGDLS and CDR2 YYNGEE. The CDR3 bases are TGTGCCAGCAGCGTAAGGGATCCTTGGCGAGCGGGAGGGTACAATGAGCAGTTCTTC. It encodes CASSVRDPWRAGGYNEQFF. The complete variable domain, with remaining parts taken from reference TRBV9 and TRBJ2-1, reads DSGVTQTPKHLITATGQRVTLRCSPRSGDLSVYWYQQSLDQGLQFLIQYYNGEERAKGNILERFSAQQFPDLHSELNLSSLELGDSALYFCASSVRDPWRAGGYNEQFFGPGTRLTVL.

This clonotype was detected a few times. V usage is TRBV27 and J usage is TRBJ1-2; D is perhaps TRBD1 (5 bases). Germline CDR1 and CDR2: MNHEY and SMNVEV (reference sequence). The germline V and J ends were trimmed by 4 bases and 4 bases, with 22 bases remaining between them. CDR3 length: 17 residues. The DNA for the CDR3 is TGTGCCAGCAGTTCCCCTTCTTCCCCAGGGACCAGCTATGGCTACACCTTC. As protein: CASSSPSSPGTSYGYTF.

The V call is TRBV7-9, the J call TRBJ2-3, with D unclear. The germline V gene encodes CDR1 SEHNR and CDR2 FQNEAQ (reference sequence). Trimming removed 0 bases at V and 0 bases at J, with 10 bases between. The CDR3 runs 16 residues. For the CDR3, the DNA is TGTGCCAGCAGCTTAGCAGGACGACCTAGCACAGATACGCAGTATTTT. Translating it yields CASSLAGRPSTDTQYF.

The gene calls are TRBV7-9 and TRBJ2-5; possible D gene TRBD1, 6 bases. CDR1 SEHNR and CDR2 FQNEAQ come from the germline V gene (reference sequence). This CDR3 comprises 17 residues. V was trimmed by 2 bases and J by 1 base, leaving 17 bases between them. The CDR3 sequence is CASSLKGGPRPQETQYF. In DNA form, the CDR3 reads TGTGCCAGCAGCTTAAAAGGGGGACCAAGACCCCAAGAGACCCAGTACTTC.